This record covers a single T cell receptor beta chain. The sample belongs to a study of blood T cell repertoires in COVID-19. At the level of the study: T cells, B-cell-depleted T cells, or PBMCs supplied cDNA or gDNA.

As processed by the authors: Counts of nucleated cells, estimated from reference gene primer amplification, were obtained. Produced via immunoSEQ multiplex PCR; TCRdb's table is partial and in-frame only. V, J and clone size reflect that table, while D and trimming were determined from the DNA. The repertoire has 200,000 to 300,000 clones, around nine tenths of them found once; the top ten carry less than 3%. Clinical history reported by participants formed the basis on which cohorts were assigned. Recovered status in Cohort 3 required two negative PCRs, clearance, or symptom resolution. The J segment lost 8 bases and the V segment lost 4 bases, leaving 4 bases of the junction unmatched. The germline gives CDR1 SGDLS, CDR2 YYNGEE. The CDR3 consists of 14 residues.

The J gene is TRBJ2-1, the V gene TRBV9; 12 positions agree with TRBD2. Material: PBMCs or T cells enriched from blood (not recorded which). This TCR came from a woman under 30 who had recovered from COVID-19. The CDR3 spells CASSPRLAGDEQFF. CDR3 coding DNA: TGTGCCAGCAGCCCGCGACTAGCGGGAGATGAGCAGTTCTTC.